A single sample gave rise to the 22 T cell receptor beta chains below, sequenced in a study of cytomegalovirus exposure and HLA in healthy donors. Primers for the PCR totalled 60 Vbeta and 13 Jbeta. Clones were sequenced by immunoSEQ multiplex PCR, and TCRdb holds only the in-frame ones, with some missing. The sample lists some 97,000 clones; 79% were seen once. Sequenced material: PBMCs. The receptors stem from a female donor in good health and CMV-seropositive.

This clone was picked up a small number of times. The chain links TRBV30 to TRBJ2-5; D perhaps matches TRBD2 (5 bases). V lost 2 bases to trimming and J lost 4 bases, with 11 bases between them. The CDR3 extends over 13 amino acids. Germline assignment: CDR1 GTSNPN and CDR2 SVGIG (reference sequence). CDR3 in DNA: TGTGCCTGGAGTTTTCGGGGTATAGAGACCCAGTACTTC. Encoded protein: CAWSFRGIETQYF.

The genes are TRBV7-2 and TRBJ2-2; D may be TRBD1 (5 bases). CDR3 size: 15 residues. V dropped 5 bases and J dropped 5 bases, with 15 bases sitting between them. In germline, CDR1 is SGHTA, CDR2 FQGNSA. The chain's CDR3 is CASSVRGVLTGELFF. In DNA, the CDR3 is TGTGCCAGCAGCGTAAGGGGTGTCCTGACCGGGGAGCTGTTTTTT. Drawing the rest from reference TRBV7-2 and TRBJ2-2, the complete variable domain is GAGVSQSPSNKVTEKGKDVELRCDPISGHTALYWYRQSLGQGLEFLIYFQGNSAPDKSGLPSDRFSAERTGGSVSTLTIQRTQQEDSAVYLCASSVRGVLTGELFFGEGSRLTVL.

This chain links TRBV30 with TRBJ2-4; D gene unclear. Trimming took off 0 bases at V and 0 bases at J, with 12 bases between the two ends. This CDR3 region has 16 residues. The V gene's germline CDR1 is GTSNPN and CDR2 SVGIG (reference sequence). The CDR3 DNA is TGTGCCTGGAGTGTACACAGCCCCCTAGCCAAAAACATTCAGTACTTC. Translating gives CAWSVHSPLAKNIQYF.

The chain carries TRBV19 and TRBJ2-1; TRBD2 matches 9 bases. Germline V gene sequence: CDR1 LNHDA, CDR2 SQIVND (reference sequence). V trimming: 6 bases; J trimming: 0 bases; junction bases outside the gene matches: 3. CDR3 length equals 15 residues. CDR3: CASRGSGSSYNEQFF. The CDR3 nucleotides are TGTGCCAGTAGGGGTAGCGGGAGCTCCTACAATGAGCAGTTCTTC.

The chain combines TRBV18 with TRBJ1-2; D might be TRBD1 (6 bases). Trimming left V 1 base short and J 8 bases short, with 11 bases between. CDR1 KGHSH and CDR2 LQKENI come from the germline V gene. CDR3 size: 13 residues. CDR3 in amino acids: CASSPRQVGGYTF. The CDR3 coding sequence is TGTGCCAGCTCACCACGACAGGTGGGGGGCTACACCTTC.

The rearrangement links TRBV19 to TRBJ1-6; a weak D match, TRBD1 (5 bases). V lost 6 bases and J lost 7, with 13 bases in between. This CDR3 has 14 amino acids. CDR1 and CDR2 (germline): LNHDA, SQIVND (reference sequence). CDR3 loop: CASRRGTANSPLHF. Here the CDR3 DNA reads TGTGCCAGTAGGCGCGGGACGGCCAATTCACCCCTCCACTTT.

This clone was detected once. The chain has TRBV4-1 and TRBJ1-1, with a possible D match to TRBD1 (6 bases). The V end was cut by 0 bases, the J end by 11 bases, with 25 bases between. The CDR3 is 17 residues long. The germline V gene has CDR1 MGHRA and CDR2 YSYEKL. CDR3 bases: TGCGCCAGCAGCCAAGACCTAACAGGGAGGGAGATTCGGGAGGCTTTCTTT. This codes for CASSQDLTGREIREAFF.

The chain recombines TRBV30 with TRBJ2-7, with 7 positions matching TRBD2. Trimming at V came to 2 bases and at J to 6 bases, leaving 10 bases not matched to a gene. From germline, CDR1 is GTSNPN and CDR2 SVGIG (reference sequence). The CDR3 length is 14 residues. The CDR3 region is CAWSWLAATLEQYF. Here the CDR3 DNA reads TGTGCCTGGAGTTGGCTAGCGGCCACCCTCGAGCAGTACTTC.

The chain has TRBV6-6 and TRBJ2-1; perhaps TRBD2 as D (5 bases). The V end was cut by 5 bases, the J end by 0 bases, with 14 bases between. Germline V lookup: CDR1 MNHNY, CDR2 SVGAGI (reference sequence). The CDR3 extends over 16 amino acids. As DNA, the CDR3 is TGTGCCAGCAGTACGGGCCCTGGGAGCTCCTACAATGAGCAGTTCTTC. Its protein product is CASSTGPGSSYNEQFF.

This chain links TRBV5-8 with TRBJ2-1; 8 bases are a match to TRBD2. Germline V gives CDR1 SGHTS, CDR2 YDEGEE. There are 14 residues in the CDR3. The ends lost 3 bases at V and 7 bases at J; junction bases unmatched: 6. In nucleotides, the CDR3 is TGTGCCAGCAGCTCGGGACTAGAGATTAATGAGCAGTTCTTC. Its translation is CASSSGLEINEQFF.

The V gene is TRBV30, the J gene TRBJ2-7; weak D call: TRBD2 (6 bases). The germline V gene encodes CDR1 GTSNPN and CDR2 SVGIG (reference sequence). V lost 2 bases and J lost 2, with 13 bases in between. The CDR3 has 14 amino acids. The CDR3 DNA reads as TGTGCCTGGAGTCGGGGGAGCCCACCCTACGAGCAGTACTTC. This gives the protein CAWSRGSPPYEQYF.

This clone turned up a few times. V is TRBV4-3 and J is TRBJ2-2; TRBD2 is a possible D gene (6 bases). Germline CDR1 and CDR2: LGHNA and YSLEER. CDR3 length: 17 residues. V was shortened by 0 bases and J by 4 bases, with 15 bases between the two germline ends. The CDR3 region has the DNA TGCGCCAGCAGCCAAGAGGGGGGAGGCGCCCTCACCGGGGAGCTGTTTTTT. Protein: CASSQEGGGALTGELFF.

The rearrangement joins TRBV18 to TRBJ2-1; 11 bases match TRBD2. Looked up from germline, CDR1 is KGHSH and CDR2 is LQKENI. V dropped 6 bases and J dropped 4; count of bases not matched to a gene: 11. This CDR3 region has 17 residues. This CDR3 reads CASSQPRSSGRYNEQFF. CDR3 in DNA: TGTGCCAGCTCCCAGCCACGCTCTAGCGGGAGGTACAATGAGCAGTTCTTC.

This chain links TRBV18 with TRBJ1-5; perhaps TRBD1 as D (5 bases). V gave up 3 bases and J gave up 5 bases, with 14 bases separating them. Germline loops: CDR1 KGHSH, CDR2 LQKENI. The CDR3 contains 15 residues. CDR3 in DNA: TGTGCCAGCTCACCGCAGACAGCGGGGGATCAGCCCCAGCATTTT. Translating gives CASSPQTAGDQPQHF.

The chain employs TRBV7-8 and TRBJ2-7; 13 nucleotides line up with TRBD2. V was clipped by 5 bases and J by 4 bases; unmatched bases: 2. There are 14 residues in the CDR3. The germline gives CDR1 SGHVS, CDR2 FQNEAQ. CDR3: CASSTGLAGYEQYF. CDR3 DNA sequence: TGTGCCAGCAGCACGGGACTAGCGGGATACGAGCAGTACTTC.

This clone occurred a few times. This sequence joins TRBV28 and TRBJ2-2; tentatively, D is TRBD1 (6 bases). V lost 2 bases to trimming and J lost 5 bases, with 15 bases between them. Germline V lookup: CDR1 MDHEN, CDR2 SYDVKM. This CDR3 has 16 residues. The CDR3, as DNA: TGTGCCAGCAGTTTAATAGTGACAGGACAAACCGGGGAGCTGTTTTTT. Residues: CASSLIVTGQTGELFF.

This clone has only a few counts. The rearrangement joins TRBV19 to TRBJ2-6, with 7 bases matching TRBD1. J lost 2 bases, V lost 1 base, and 5 bases had no gene match. Germline V gene lookup returns CDR1 LNHDA and CDR2 SQIVND (reference sequence). The CDR3 covers 17 residues. CDR3 sequence reads: CASSIGQGVAGANVLTF. The CDR3, as DNA: TGTGCCAGTAGTATAGGGCAGGGGGTCGCTGGGGCCAACGTCCTGACTTTC. Looking up the rest from reference TRBV19 and TRBJ2-6 gives the full variable domain: DGGITQSPKYLFRKEGQNVTLSCEQNLNHDAMYWYRQDPGQGLRLIYYSQIVNDFQKGDIAEGYSVSREKKESFPLTVTSAQKNPTAFYLCASSIGQGVAGANVLTFGAGSRLTVL.

The V and J genes are TRBV5-1 and TRBJ2-1; D is uncertain. Germline CDR1 reads SGHRS; CDR2 reads YFSETQ. The CDR3 has 12 amino acids. The germline V and J ends were trimmed by 1 base and 6 bases, with 5 bases remaining between them. CDR3 sequence (DNA): TGCGCCAGCAGCTTGCTACTCAATGAGCAGTTCTTC. Residues: CASSLLLNEQFF.

This clone was observed a few times. The chain links TRBV5-4 to TRBJ2-3; TRBD1 aligns across 9 bases. The CDR3 has 15 amino acids. The J segment lost 4 bases and the V segment lost 3 bases, leaving 6 bases of the junction unmatched. Germline-derived CDR1 and CDR2 are SGHNT and YYREEE (reference sequence). CDR3 amino acids: CASSSGTGWADTQYF. The CDR3 coding sequence is TGTGCCAGCAGCTCAGGGACAGGGTGGGCAGATACGCAGTATTTT.

The chain carries TRBV2 and TRBJ1-4, with D perhaps TRBD1 (6 bases). This CDR3 region has 14 residues. Germline CDR1 reads SNHLY; CDR2 reads FYNNEI. The germline V and J ends were trimmed by 3 bases and 10 bases, with 15 bases remaining between them. CDR3: CASSERILGGKLFF. CDR3 coding DNA: TGTGCCAGCAGTGAGAGGATCCTAGGGGGAAAACTGTTTTTT.

This clone was seen a handful of times. The chain recombines TRBV2 with TRBJ2-7, with no clear D. V was trimmed by 4 bases and J by 3 bases, leaving 10 bases between them. The germline V gene has CDR1 SNHLY and CDR2 FYNNEI. The CDR3 is 13 residues long. In DNA form, the CDR3 reads TGTGCCAGCAGTGGTCAGAATCTCTACGAGCAGTACTTC. Encoded protein: CASSGQNLYEQYF. Combining the CDR3 with reference TRBV2 and TRBJ2-7 gives the whole variable domain EPEVTQTPSHQVTQMGQEVILRCVPISNHLYFYWYRQILGQKVEFLVSFYNNEISEKSEIFDDQFSVERPDGSNFTLKIRSTKLEDSAMYFCASSGQNLYEQYFGPGTRLTVT.

The rearrangement joins TRBV19 to TRBJ2-1; TRBD2 aligns across 12 bases. CDR1 is LNHDA and CDR2 is SQIVND in the germline V gene (reference sequence). Trimming cost V 5 bases and J 5 bases; bases outside gene matches: 7. This CDR3 region has 16 residues. CDR3 sequence (DNA): TGTGCCAGTAGTCGAGGGAGGACTAGCGGGAACAATGAGCAGTTCTTC. Translation: CASSRGRTSGNNEQFF.